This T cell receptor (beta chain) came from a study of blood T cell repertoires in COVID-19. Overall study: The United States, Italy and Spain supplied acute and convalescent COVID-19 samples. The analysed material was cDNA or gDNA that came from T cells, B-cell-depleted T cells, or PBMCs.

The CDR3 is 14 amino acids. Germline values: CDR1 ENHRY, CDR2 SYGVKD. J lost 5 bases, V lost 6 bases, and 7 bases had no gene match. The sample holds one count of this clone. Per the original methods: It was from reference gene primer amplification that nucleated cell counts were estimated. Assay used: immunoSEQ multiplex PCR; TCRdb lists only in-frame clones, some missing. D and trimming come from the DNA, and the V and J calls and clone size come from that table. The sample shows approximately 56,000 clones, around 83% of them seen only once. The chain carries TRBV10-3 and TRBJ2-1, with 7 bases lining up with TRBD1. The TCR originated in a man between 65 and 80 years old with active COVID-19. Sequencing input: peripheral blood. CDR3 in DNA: TGTGCCATCAGGGACAGGAGGACCGACAATGAGCAGTTCTTC. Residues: CAIRDRRTDNEQFF.